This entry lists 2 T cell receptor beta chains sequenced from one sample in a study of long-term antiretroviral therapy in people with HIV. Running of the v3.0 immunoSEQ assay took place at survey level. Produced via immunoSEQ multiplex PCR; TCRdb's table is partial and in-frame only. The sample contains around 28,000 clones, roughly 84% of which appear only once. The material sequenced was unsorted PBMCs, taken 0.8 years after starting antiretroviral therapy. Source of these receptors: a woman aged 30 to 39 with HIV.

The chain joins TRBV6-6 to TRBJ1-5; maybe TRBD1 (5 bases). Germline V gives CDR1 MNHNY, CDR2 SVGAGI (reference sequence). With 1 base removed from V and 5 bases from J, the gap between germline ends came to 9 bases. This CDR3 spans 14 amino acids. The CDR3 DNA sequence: TGTGCCAGCAGTTACTTAGAGGGGTATCAGCCCCAGCATTTT. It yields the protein CASSYLEGYQPQHF.

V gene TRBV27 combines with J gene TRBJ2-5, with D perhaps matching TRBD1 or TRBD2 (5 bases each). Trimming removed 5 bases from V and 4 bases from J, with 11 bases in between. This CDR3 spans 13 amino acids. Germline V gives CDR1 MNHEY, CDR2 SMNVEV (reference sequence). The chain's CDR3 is CASSLRGLETQYF. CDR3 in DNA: TGTGCCAGCAGTCTCCGGGGCCTAGAGACCCAGTACTTC.